The sequence of this T cell receptor (beta chain) was determined in a study of blood T cell repertoires in COVID-19. Study overall: Samples of COVID-19 (acute and convalescent) were obtained from the United States, Italy and Spain. PBMCs, B-cell-depleted T cells, or T cells provided the cDNA or gDNA that made up the material.

Germline CDR1 reads MNHEY; CDR2 reads SMNVEV (reference sequence). This CDR3 has 14 residues. Trimming left V 6 bases short and J 8 bases short, with 16 bases between. Original analysis: Amplifying reference gene primers gave estimates of nucleated cell counts. Profiled with immunoSEQ multiplex PCR; TCRdb holds only in-frame clones, not every one. V, J and clone size are those of that table, while D and trimming were read from the DNA. The sample contains more than 80,000 clones, around four fifths of which appear only once. The chain employs TRBV27 and TRBJ1-4, with D maybe TRBD1 (5 bases). Sample: peripheral blood. This receptor was taken from a human donor in a cohort sampled during active COVID-19. The CDR3 DNA reads TGTGCCAGCAGCACCTTTGGATCAGGGGAAAAACTGTTTTTT. Its translation: CASSTFGSGEKLFF.